A single sample gave rise to the 26 T cell receptor beta chains below, sequenced in a study of control samples from healthy donors and cancer patients. Repertoires were generated with immunoSEQ multiplex PCR, while TCRdb's copy carries only in-frame clones and drops some. Of over 150,000 clones in the sample, approximately 94% are singletons; the top ten hold about 14%. Sequenced sample: PBMCs. The origin of the receptors is a man aged 60 to 69 with colorectal cancer.

The chain joins TRBV7-8 to TRBJ2-5, with D hard to call. There are 14 residues in the CDR3. V dropped 4 bases and J dropped 1 base, with 10 bases sitting between them. Germline lookup yields CDR1 SGHVS and CDR2 FQNEAQ. The CDR3 DNA follows: TGTGCCAGCAGCTCCTCTCGGGCCCAAGAGACCCAGTACTTC. Translation: CASSSSRAQETQYF.

The chain has TRBV5-1 and TRBJ2-1, with TRBD2 matching 10 bases. The CDR3 totals 18 residues. Germline CDR1 reads SGHRS; CDR2 reads YFSETQ. V lost 3 bases, J lost 5 bases, and 14 bases stayed unmatched. CDR3 residues: CASSSWRGTSGVHNEQFF. For the CDR3, the DNA is TGCGCCAGCAGCTCCTGGAGGGGCACTAGCGGGGTTCACAATGAGCAGTTCTTC.

The sample holds one count of this clone. The chain has TRBV6-1 and TRBJ1-4; the D gene is possibly TRBD1 (5 bases). The CDR3 runs 14 residues. Looked up from germline, CDR1 is MNHNS and CDR2 is SASEGT. The V gene lost 3 bases and the J gene lost 3 bases, with 8 bases spanning the gap. The CDR3 sequence: CASSDWGSNEKLFF. CDR3 DNA: TGTGCCAGCAGTGATTGGGGCTCTAATGAAAAACTGTTTTTT.

This rearrangement joins TRBV5-5 to TRBJ1-1; 7 nucleotides line up with TRBD1. CDR3 length: 13 amino acids. Germline assignment: CDR1 SGHKS and CDR2 YYEKEE (reference sequence). The junction had 9 bases not matched to a gene; V was cut back by 4 bases and J by 9 bases. The CDR3 DNA reads TGTGCCAGCAGCCCGCCAGGGACAGTTAAAGCTTTCTTT. Translation: CASSPPGTVKAFF.

This clone has only one observation. The chain couples TRBV7-8 to TRBJ2-1; 9 nucleotides match TRBD1. V shed 2 bases, J shed 10 bases, and the junction held 15 bases outside the gene matches. Germline-derived CDR1 and CDR2 are SGHVS and FQNEAQ. The length of the CDR3 is 17 residues. CDR3 in amino acids: CASSLRGTRDRVGEQFF. Here the CDR3 DNA reads TGTGCCAGCAGCTTAAGGGGGACCCGGGACAGGGTTGGAGAGCAGTTCTTC.

The V gene is TRBV11-2, the J gene TRBJ1-1; 7 nucleotides align to TRBD1. Germline trimming cut 2 bases from V and 4 bases from J; bases unmatched to any gene: 10. Looked up from germline, CDR1 is SGHAT and CDR2 is FQNNGV. The CDR3 spans 16 residues. CDR3: CASSLQGGTLGTEAFF. As DNA, the CDR3 is TGTGCCAGCAGCTTACAAGGGGGCACCTTAGGCACTGAAGCTTTCTTT.

This chain links TRBV5-1 with TRBJ1-4; no clear D. CDR1 and CDR2 from the germline V gene are SGHRS and YFSETQ. The CDR3 is 15 amino acids. The V and J ends lost 0 bases and 8 bases respectively, with 14 bases between them. DNA of the CDR3: TGCGCCAGCAGCTTGGAAGGCTCCGGGTGGGAAAAACTGTTTTTT. Protein: CASSLEGSGWEKLFF.

V gene TRBV11-2 combines with J gene TRBJ2-5; D is perhaps TRBD1 (6 bases). The CDR3 sequence is 13 residues long. The germline V and J ends were trimmed by 5 bases and 2 bases, with 9 bases remaining between them. Per germline, CDR1 SGHAT and CDR2 FQNNGV. The CDR3 region is CASSRDMQETQYF. The CDR3 DNA sequence: TGTGCCAGCAGCCGGGACATGCAAGAGACCCAGTACTTC.

The genes are TRBV5-1 and TRBJ1-2; D is perhaps TRBD1 (5 bases). This CDR3 has 16 amino acids. With 4 bases removed from V and 4 bases from J, the gap between germline ends came to 20 bases. Germline-derived CDR1 and CDR2 are SGHRS and YFSETQ. CDR3 DNA: TGCGCCAGCAGCCCTATTGGGACCGCCTCCCCCTATGGCTACACCTTC. It is translated as CASSPIGTASPYGYTF.

The chain uses TRBV30 and TRBJ1-2, with D unclear. This CDR3 region has 15 residues. V lost 4 bases, J lost 0 bases, and 15 bases lay in between. Germline lookup yields CDR1 GTSNPN and CDR2 SVGIG (reference sequence). Here the CDR3 reads CAWNGPYTSNYGYTF. In DNA form, the CDR3 reads TGTGCCTGGAATGGACCTTACACTTCTAACTATGGCTACACCTTC.

The V call is TRBV5-1, the J call TRBJ2-3; possible D gene TRBD2, 5 bases. CDR1 and CDR2 from the germline V gene are SGHRS and YFSETQ. V shed 2 bases and J shed 2 bases, with 18 bases lying between them. The CDR3 is 17 residues long. CDR3: CASSFIWAGGSTDTQYF. In nucleotides, the CDR3 is TGCGCCAGCAGCTTTATCTGGGCGGGCGGATCCACAGATACGCAGTATTTT.

The chain is built from TRBV5-6 and TRBJ2-7, with a weak D call TRBD1 (5 bases). Trimming left V 2 bases short and J 2 bases short, with 11 bases between. Germline V gene data show CDR1 as SGHDT and CDR2 as YYEEEE. The CDR3 length is 14 residues. The CDR3 sequence is CASSFNRKTYEQYF. CDR3 nucleotide sequence: TGTGCCAGCAGCTTTAACAGGAAGACCTACGAGCAGTACTTC. The full variable domain, completed using reference TRBV5-6 and TRBJ2-7, is DAGVTQSPTHLIKTRGQQVTLRCSPKSGHDTVSWYQQALGQGPQFIFQYYEEEERQRGNFPDRFSGHQFPNYSSELNVNALLLGDSALYLCASSFNRKTYEQYFGPGTRLTVT.

This sequence joins TRBV7-6 and TRBJ2-1; D perhaps matches TRBD1 (6 bases). Germline V gene data show CDR1 as SGHVS and CDR2 as FNYEAQ. Trimming shortened V by 0 bases and J by 2 bases, and 11 bases separated the two germline ends. CDR3 length equals 16 residues. CDR3 loop: CASSLAYREPYNEQFF. CDR3 nucleotides: TGTGCCAGCAGCTTAGCTTACAGGGAACCCTACAATGAGCAGTTCTTC.

The gene calls are TRBV7-2 and TRBJ2-7; D remains ambiguous. The CDR3 runs to 15 residues. Trimming took off 4 bases at V and 4 bases at J, with 17 bases between the two ends. From germline, CDR1 is SGHTA and CDR2 FQGNSA. This CDR3 is CASSSHSSSAYEQYF. The CDR3 region has the DNA TGTGCCAGCAGCTCCCACAGTAGCAGCGCTTACGAGCAGTACTTC.

V and J are TRBV10-3 and TRBJ1-2; D unclear. The CDR3 is 13 residues long. Germline CDR1 and CDR2: ENHRY and SYGVKD. V was cut by 0 bases and J by 0 bases, with 2 bases left in between. The CDR3 sequence: CAISESANYGYTF. CDR3 coding DNA: TGTGCCATCAGTGAGTCGGCTAACTATGGCTACACCTTC.

The chain recombines TRBV19 with TRBJ2-4; the match to TRBD1 covers 7 bases. The CDR3 runs 17 residues. Trimming removed 5 bases from V and 0 bases from J; junction bases left unmatched: 10. Germline V lookup: CDR1 LNHDA, CDR2 SQIVND (reference sequence). The CDR3 sequence is CASSDGTATLAKNIQYF. The CDR3 DNA is TGTGCCAGTAGTGACGGGACAGCGACCTTAGCCAAAAACATTCAGTACTTC. Full variable domain (missing parts from reference TRBV19 and TRBJ2-4): DGGITQSPKYLFRKEGQNVTLSCEQNLNHDAMYWYRQDPGQGLRLIYYSQIVNDFQKGDIAEGYSVSREKKESFPLTVTSAQKNPTAFYLCASSDGTATLAKNIQYFGAGTRLSVL.

V gene TRBV2 combines with J gene TRBJ2-2; possibly TRBD1 for D (5 bases). CDR1 is SNHLY, CDR2 FYNNEI, per germline. V was shortened by 8 bases and J by 3 bases, with 16 bases between the two germline ends. This CDR3 spans 15 amino acids. CDR3 protein: CASQPFLGDTGELFF. In DNA, the CDR3 is TGTGCCAGCCAACCCTTCTTAGGGGACACCGGGGAGCTGTTTTTT.

The chain recombines TRBV5-1 with TRBJ1-2, with D possibly matching TRBD1 (5 bases). CDR3 length: 15 amino acids. V dropped 4 bases and J dropped 1 base, with 14 bases sitting between them. CDR1 SGHRS and CDR2 YFSETQ come from the germline V gene. The CDR3 reads CASSNPGRINYGYTF. The CDR3, as DNA: TGCGCCAGCAGCAACCCGGGACGGATTAACTATGGCTACACCTTC.

V gene TRBV19 combines with J gene TRBJ2-7, with 10 bases aligning to TRBD1. The ends lost 6 bases at V and 5 bases at J; junction bases unmatched: 13. Germline assignment: CDR1 LNHDA and CDR2 SQIVND (reference sequence). The CDR3 sequence is 16 residues long. This CDR3 reads CASRQLGTGVSNEQYF. The CDR3 DNA is TGTGCCAGTAGGCAGCTGGGGACAGGGGTCTCTAACGAGCAGTACTTC.

The CDR3: CASSQVYGTGSEAFF. The DNA for the CDR3 is TGCGCCAGCAGCCAAGTTTATGGGACAGGCTCCGAAGCTTTCTTT. The chain is built from TRBV4-3 and TRBJ1-1; 8 nucleotides match TRBD1. CDR1 is LGHNA and CDR2 is YSLEER in the germline V gene. V lost 1 base to trimming and J lost 8 bases; unmatched junction nucleotides: 9. The CDR3 length is 15 residues.

The CDR3 DNA sequence: TGTGCCAGCAGCCAAGGGTACAGAGCTAACTATGGCTACACCTTC. It is translated as CASSQGYRANYGYTF. The V gene is TRBV3-1 (or the pseudogene TRBV3-2), the J gene TRBJ1-2; D gene uncertain. CDR1 and CDR2 from the germline V gene are LGHDT and YNNKEL (reference sequence). Trimming pared 1 base from V and 0 bases from J, leaving 9 bases between. The CDR3 consists of 15 residues.

The chain is built from TRBV7-2 and TRBJ2-1, with 10 bases that match TRBD2. CDR1 and CDR2 from the germline V gene are SGHTA and FQGNSA. The ends lost 4 bases at V and 5 bases at J; junction bases unmatched: 11. CDR3 length equals 17 residues. This CDR3 reads CASSSPQSGGAHNEQFF. CDR3 nucleotides: TGTGCCAGCAGCTCGCCCCAGAGCGGGGGGGCTCACAATGAGCAGTTCTTC.

The J gene is TRBJ1-1, the V gene TRBV7-2, with a weak D call TRBD1 (5 bases). This CDR3 is 14 amino acids long. CDR1 is SGHTA and CDR2 is FQGNSA in the germline V gene. The V gene lost 3 bases and the J gene lost 3 bases, with 11 bases spanning the gap. CDR3 region: CASSFRGLYTEAFF. CDR3 in DNA: TGTGCCAGCAGCTTTAGGGGCTTATACACTGAAGCTTTCTTT.

The chain employs TRBV19 and TRBJ2-1; 7 nucleotides agree with TRBD1. Unmatched junction bases numbered 10, after V lost 0 bases and J lost 2 bases. CDR1 is LNHDA, CDR2 SQIVND, per germline (reference sequence). This CDR3 region has 18 residues. CDR3 residues: CASSIDGVGDRAYNEQFF. In DNA form, the CDR3 reads TGTGCCAGTAGTATAGATGGGGTAGGGGACAGAGCCTACAATGAGCAGTTCTTC. The entire variable domain, with the rest obtained from reference TRBV19 and TRBJ2-1, is as follows: DGGITQSPKYLFRKEGQNVTLSCEQNLNHDAMYWYRQDPGQGLRLIYYSQIVNDFQKGDIAEGYSVSREKKESFPLTVTSAQKNPTAFYLCASSIDGVGDRAYNEQFFGPGTRLTVL.

Only one count was recorded for this clone. The V call is TRBV18, the J call TRBJ2-1; D perhaps matches TRBD2 (6 bases). Trimming removed 0 bases from V and 9 bases from J, with 12 bases in between. Germline V CDR1 and CDR2: KGHSH, LQKENI. The length of the CDR3 is 14 residues. The CDR3 loop is CASSPPATRAEQFF. In nucleotides, the CDR3 is TGTGCCAGCTCACCACCGGCGACTAGGGCTGAGCAGTTCTTC.

On this clone itself: The junction does not match germline at one end; this may be a read error. Other DNA sequences in the same sample also yield this CDR3. The chain is built from TRBV11-2 and TRBJ2-4; D is unclear. The CDR3 has 18 residues. Germline CDR1 SGHAT, CDR2 FQNNGV. The DNA for the CDR3 is TGTGCCAGCAGCTTAGATGCCGACTCACAGATAGCCAAAAATATTCAGTACTTC. Translated: CASSLDADSQIAKNIQYF.